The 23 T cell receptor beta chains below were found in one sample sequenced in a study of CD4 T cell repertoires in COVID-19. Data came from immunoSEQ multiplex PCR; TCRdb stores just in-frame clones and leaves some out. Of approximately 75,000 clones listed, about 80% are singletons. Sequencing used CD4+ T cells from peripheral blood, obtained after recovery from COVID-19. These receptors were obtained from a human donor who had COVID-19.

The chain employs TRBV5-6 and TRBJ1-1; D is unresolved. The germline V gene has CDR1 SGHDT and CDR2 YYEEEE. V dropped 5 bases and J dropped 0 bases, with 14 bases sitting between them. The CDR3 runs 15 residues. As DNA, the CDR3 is TGTGCCAGCAGTTTCAAAGACCCTGTGAACACTGAAGCTTTCTTT. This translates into CASSFKDPVNTEAFF.

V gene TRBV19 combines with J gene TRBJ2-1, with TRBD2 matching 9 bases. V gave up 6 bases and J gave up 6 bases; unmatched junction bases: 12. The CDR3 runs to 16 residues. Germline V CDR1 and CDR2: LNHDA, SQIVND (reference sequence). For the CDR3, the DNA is TGTGCCAGTAGGGGGACTAGCCTAAGGGTCGGCAATGAGCAGTTCTTC. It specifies CASRGTSLRVGNEQFF.

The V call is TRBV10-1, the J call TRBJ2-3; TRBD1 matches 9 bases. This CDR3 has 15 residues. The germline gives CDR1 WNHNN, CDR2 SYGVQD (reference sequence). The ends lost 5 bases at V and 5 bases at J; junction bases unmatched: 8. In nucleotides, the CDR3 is TGCGCCAGCAGTTCACAGGGGGCATCGGAAGATACGCAGTATTTT. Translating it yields CASSSQGASEDTQYF.

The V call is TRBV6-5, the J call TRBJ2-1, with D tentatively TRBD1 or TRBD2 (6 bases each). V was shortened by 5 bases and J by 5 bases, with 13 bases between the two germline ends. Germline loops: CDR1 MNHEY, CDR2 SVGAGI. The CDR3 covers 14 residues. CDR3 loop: CASSRGGQDNEQFF. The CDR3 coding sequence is TGTGCCAGCAGTCGTGGGGGGCAGGACAATGAGCAGTTCTTC.

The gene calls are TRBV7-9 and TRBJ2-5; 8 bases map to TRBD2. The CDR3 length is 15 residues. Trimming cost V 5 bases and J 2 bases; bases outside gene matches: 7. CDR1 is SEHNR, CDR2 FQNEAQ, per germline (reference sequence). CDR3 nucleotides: TGTGCCAGCAGCCTCAGACTAGCGCAACAAGAGACCCAGTACTTC. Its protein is CASSLRLAQQETQYF.

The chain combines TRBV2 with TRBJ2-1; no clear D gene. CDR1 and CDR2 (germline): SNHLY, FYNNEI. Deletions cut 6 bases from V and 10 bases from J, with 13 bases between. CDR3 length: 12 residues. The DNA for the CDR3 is TGTGCCAGCAGGCAGGCCCCCAGCGAGCAGTTCTTC. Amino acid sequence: CASRQAPSEQFF.

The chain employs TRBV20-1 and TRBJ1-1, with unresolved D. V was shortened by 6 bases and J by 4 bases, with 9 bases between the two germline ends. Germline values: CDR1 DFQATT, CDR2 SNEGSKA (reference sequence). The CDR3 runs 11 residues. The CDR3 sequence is CSADVITEAFF. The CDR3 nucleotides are TGCAGTGCCGACGTGATCACTGAAGCTTTCTTT.

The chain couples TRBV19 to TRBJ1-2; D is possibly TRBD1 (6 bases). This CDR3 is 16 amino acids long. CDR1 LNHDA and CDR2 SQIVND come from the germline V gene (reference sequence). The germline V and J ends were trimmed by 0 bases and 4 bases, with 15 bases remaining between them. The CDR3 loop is CASSIDLQGGIYGYTF. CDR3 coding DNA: TGTGCCAGTAGTATAGATCTACAGGGTGGGATCTATGGCTACACCTTC.

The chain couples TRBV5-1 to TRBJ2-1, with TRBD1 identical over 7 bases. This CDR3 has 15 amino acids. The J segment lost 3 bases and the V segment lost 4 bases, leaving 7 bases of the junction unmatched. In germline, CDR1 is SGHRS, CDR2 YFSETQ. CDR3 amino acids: CASSNDRAGYNEQFF. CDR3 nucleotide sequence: TGCGCCAGCAGCAACGACAGGGCGGGCTACAATGAGCAGTTCTTC.

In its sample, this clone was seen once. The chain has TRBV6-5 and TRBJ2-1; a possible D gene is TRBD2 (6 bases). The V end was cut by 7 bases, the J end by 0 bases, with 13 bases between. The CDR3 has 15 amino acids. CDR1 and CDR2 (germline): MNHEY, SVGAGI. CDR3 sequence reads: CASKLAAASYNEQFF. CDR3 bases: TGTGCCAGCAAATTAGCGGCTGCCTCCTACAATGAGCAGTTCTTC.

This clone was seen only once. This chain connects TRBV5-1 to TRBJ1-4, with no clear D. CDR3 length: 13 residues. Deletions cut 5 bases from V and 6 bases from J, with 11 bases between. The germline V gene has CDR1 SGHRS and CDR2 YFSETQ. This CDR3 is CASSSRTDEKLFF. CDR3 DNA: TGCGCCAGCAGTTCCCGGACCGATGAAAAACTGTTTTTT.

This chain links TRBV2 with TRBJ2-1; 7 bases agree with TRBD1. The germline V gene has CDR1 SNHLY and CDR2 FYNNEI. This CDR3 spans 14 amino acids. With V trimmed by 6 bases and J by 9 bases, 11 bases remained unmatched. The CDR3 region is CASRDRLGSSEQFF. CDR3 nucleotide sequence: TGTGCCAGCAGGGACAGGTTAGGTAGTAGTGAGCAGTTCTTC.

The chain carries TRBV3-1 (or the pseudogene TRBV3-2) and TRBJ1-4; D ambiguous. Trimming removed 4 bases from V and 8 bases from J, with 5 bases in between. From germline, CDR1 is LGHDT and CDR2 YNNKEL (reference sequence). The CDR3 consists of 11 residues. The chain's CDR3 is CASSLREKLFF. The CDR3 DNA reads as TGTGCCAGCAGCCTCAGGGAAAAACTGTTTTTT.

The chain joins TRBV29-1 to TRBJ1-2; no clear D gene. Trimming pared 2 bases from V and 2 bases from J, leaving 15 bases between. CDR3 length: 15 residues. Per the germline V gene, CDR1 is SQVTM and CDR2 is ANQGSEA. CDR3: CSVEKREDGNYGYTF. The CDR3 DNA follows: TGCAGCGTTGAAAAGAGGGAGGACGGAAACTATGGCTACACCTTC. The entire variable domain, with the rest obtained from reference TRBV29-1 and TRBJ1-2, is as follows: SAVISQKPSRDICQRGTSLTIQCQVDSQVTMMFWYRQQPGQSLTLIATANQGSEATYESGFVIDKFPISRPNLTFSTLTVSNMSPEDSSIYLCSVEKREDGNYGYTFGSGTRLTVV.

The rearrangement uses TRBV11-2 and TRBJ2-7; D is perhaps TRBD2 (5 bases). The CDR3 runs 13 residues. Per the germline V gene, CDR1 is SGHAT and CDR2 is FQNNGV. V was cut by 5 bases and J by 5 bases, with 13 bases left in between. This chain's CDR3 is CASSPRTLDEQYF. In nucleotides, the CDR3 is TGTGCCAGCAGCCCTAGGACTTTGGACGAGCAGTACTTC.

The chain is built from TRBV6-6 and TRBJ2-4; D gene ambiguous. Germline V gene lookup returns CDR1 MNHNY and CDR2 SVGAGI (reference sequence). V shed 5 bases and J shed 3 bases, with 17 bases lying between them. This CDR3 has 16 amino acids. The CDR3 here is CASSLFSRQLKNIQYF. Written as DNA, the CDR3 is TGTGCCAGCAGTCTCTTTTCTCGGCAGCTCAAAAACATTCAGTACTTC.

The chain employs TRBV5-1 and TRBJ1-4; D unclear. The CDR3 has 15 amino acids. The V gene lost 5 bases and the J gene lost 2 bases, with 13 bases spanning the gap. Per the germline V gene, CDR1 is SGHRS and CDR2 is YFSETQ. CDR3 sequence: CASRVGHGTNEKLFF. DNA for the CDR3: TGCGCCAGCAGAGTCGGGCATGGGACTAATGAAAAACTGTTTTTT.

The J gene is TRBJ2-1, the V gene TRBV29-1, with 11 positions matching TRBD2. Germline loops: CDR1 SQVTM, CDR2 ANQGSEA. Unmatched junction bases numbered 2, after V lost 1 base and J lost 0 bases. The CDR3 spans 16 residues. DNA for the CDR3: TGCAGCGTTGAAGGTACTAGCGGGGGCTCCTACAATGAGCAGTTCTTC. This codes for CSVEGTSGGSYNEQFF.

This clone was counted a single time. This CDR3 is CASSPPGPSNYGYTF. Here the CDR3 DNA reads TGTGCCAGCAGCCCCCCGGGACCTTCTAACTATGGCTACACCTTC. The rearrangement links TRBV25-1 to TRBJ1-2, with D perhaps matching TRBD1 (5 bases). This CDR3 contains 15 residues. V was trimmed by 6 bases and J by 0 bases, leaving 14 bases between them. Germline V gives CDR1 MGHDK, CDR2 SYGVNS.

This chain's CDR3 is CASSLGLAGDQETQYF. The CDR3 DNA reads as TGCGCCAGCAGCTTGGGGTTAGCGGGGGATCAAGAGACCCAGTACTTC. J is TRBJ2-5 and V is TRBV5-1; 9 bases line up with TRBD2. V shed 0 bases, J shed 2 bases, and the junction held 5 bases outside the gene matches. The CDR3 sequence is 16 residues long. Germline-derived CDR1 and CDR2 are SGHRS and YFSETQ.

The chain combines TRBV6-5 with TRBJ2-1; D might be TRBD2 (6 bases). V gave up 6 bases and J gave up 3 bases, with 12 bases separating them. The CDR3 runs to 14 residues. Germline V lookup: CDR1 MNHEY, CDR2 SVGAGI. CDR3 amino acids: CASRSGGRYNEQFF. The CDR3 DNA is TGTGCCAGCAGATCCGGGGGTCGCTACAATGAGCAGTTCTTC.

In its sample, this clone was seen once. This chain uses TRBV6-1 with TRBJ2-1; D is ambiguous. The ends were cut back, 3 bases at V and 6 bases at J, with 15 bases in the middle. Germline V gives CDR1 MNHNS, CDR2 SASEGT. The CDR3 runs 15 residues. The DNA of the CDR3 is TGTGCCAGCAGTGATAACCCCCCGGCGCTCAATGAGCAGTTCTTC. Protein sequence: CASSDNPPALNEQFF.

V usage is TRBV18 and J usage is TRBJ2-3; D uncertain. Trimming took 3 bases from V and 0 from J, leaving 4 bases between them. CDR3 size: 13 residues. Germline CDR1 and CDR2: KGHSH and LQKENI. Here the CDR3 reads CASSPPSTDTQYF. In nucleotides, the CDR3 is TGTGCCAGCTCACCCCCTAGCACAGATACGCAGTATTTT.